Following are 11 T cell receptor beta chains from one sample sequenced in a study of early T cells in non-severe SARS-CoV-2 infection. TCRdb re-called the 5' RACE reads with MiXCR, one entry per CDR3 protein. The sample shows about 52,000 distinct CDR3 sequences, over 7% of them seen only once. Sequencing was performed on whole blood. The receptors come from an adult who was a healthcare worker with PCR-confirmed SARS-CoV-2 infection or an uninfected control (not recorded which).

The chain employs TRBV3-1 and TRBJ1-1, with no clear D. V dropped 9 bases and J dropped 3 bases, with 11 bases sitting between them. CDR1 and CDR2 (germline): LGHDT, YNNKEL (reference sequence). CDR3 length equals 12 residues. CDR3 residues: CASNWGDTEAFF. In nucleotides, the CDR3 is TGTGCCAGTAACTGGGGAGACACTGAAGCTTTCTTT.

V gene TRBV6-5 combines with J gene TRBJ1-1; possibly TRBD1 for D (6 bases). CDR3 length: 14 residues. V lost 4 bases and J 4 bases, leaving 13 bases between the germline ends. CDR1 is MNHEY and CDR2 is SVGAGI in the germline V gene. CDR3 in DNA: TGTGCCAGCAGTTCTCAGGGGTCCCTCACTGAAGCTTTCTTT. Its translation: CASSSQGSLTEAFF.

This clonotype has a count of ten or more. This rearrangement joins TRBV7-2 to TRBJ2-4; 8 bases match TRBD2. The J segment lost 9 bases and the V segment lost 5 bases, leaving 6 bases of the junction unmatched. The germline CDR1 and CDR2 sequences are SGHTA and FQGNSA. The CDR3 is 13 amino acids. This chain's CDR3 is CASSRGGEGIQYF. CDR3 nucleotide sequence: TGTGCCAGCAGCCGGGGGGGAGAGGGCATTCAGTACTTC.

This clonotype was detected ten times or more. The chain recombines TRBV7-9 with TRBJ2-5; the match to TRBD1 covers 8 bases. The CDR3 extends over 16 amino acids. The germline CDR1 and CDR2 sequences are SEHNR and FQNEAQ (reference sequence). Trimming removed 5 bases from V and 5 bases from J; junction bases left unmatched: 13. CDR3 DNA: TGTGCCAGCAGCCCCCTTGGACAGGGAGGATCGGAGACCCAGTACTTC. Encoded protein: CASSPLGQGGSETQYF.

This clonotype showed up many times. V is TRBV7-2 and J is TRBJ1-2; D not certain. With 5 bases removed from V and 4 bases from J, the gap between germline ends came to 11 bases. This CDR3 spans 13 amino acids. Germline CDR1 SGHTA, CDR2 FQGNSA. The CDR3 DNA reads as TGTGCCAGCAGCCCACCCGACGGCTATGGCTACACCTTC. It codes for CASSPPDGYGYTF. Full variable domain (rest looked up from reference TRBV7-2 and TRBJ1-2): GAGVSQSPSNKVTEKGKDVELRCDPISGHTALYWYRQSLGQGLEFLIYFQGNSAPDKSGLPSDRFSAERTGGSVSTLTIQRTQQEDSAVYLCASSPPDGYGYTFGSGTRLTVV.

The chain is built from TRBV24-1 and TRBJ2-1; no clear D. The ends were cut back, 5 bases at V and 12 bases at J, with 13 bases in the middle. Germline V gene data show CDR1 as KGHDR and CDR2 as SFDVKD. CDR3 length equals 12 residues. The CDR3 DNA follows: TGTGCCACCAGTGGTCTAGACCCGAGGCAGTTCTTC. It codes for CATSGLDPRQFF.

This clonotype was counted only a few times. This chain uses TRBV19 with TRBJ2-1; 12 bases line up with TRBD1. CDR3 length equals 16 residues. V shed 5 bases and J 9 bases; nucleotides not matched to a gene: 11. Germline V gene sequence: CDR1 LNHDA, CDR2 SQIVND (reference sequence). CDR3 nucleotides: TGTGCCAGTAGTCACGCCGGGACAGGGGGCTATAGTGAGCAGTTCTTC. Its protein is CASSHAGTGGYSEQFF.

This clonotype was counted only a few times. The chain couples TRBV19 to TRBJ2-5, with 7 bases lining up with TRBD1. Germline V gene sequence: CDR1 LNHDA, CDR2 SQIVND (reference sequence). V dropped 6 bases and J dropped 2; count of bases not matched to a gene: 3. CDR3 length equals 13 residues. CDR3 coding DNA: TGTGCCAGTAGAGACAGGGCTCAAGAGACCCAGTACTTC. Its protein is CASRDRAQETQYF.

This clonotype was detected a few times. The V call is TRBV20-1, the J call TRBJ2-1; 8 nucleotides agree with TRBD2. The CDR3 extends over 15 amino acids. Germline lookup yields CDR1 DFQATT and CDR2 SNEGSKA (reference sequence). V dropped 2 bases and J dropped 1; count of bases not matched to a gene: 4. CDR3 protein: CSARSQRESYNEQFF. In DNA, the CDR3 is TGCAGTGCTAGATCTCAGCGGGAGTCCTACAATGAGCAGTTCTTC.

This clonotype has ten or more counts. The J gene is TRBJ2-3, the V gene TRBV7-6; no clear D gene. CDR3 size: 13 residues. Trimming took off 4 bases at V and 6 bases at J, with 11 bases between the two ends. CDR1 and CDR2 (germline): SGHVS, FNYEAQ. As DNA, the CDR3 is TGTGCCAGCAGCTCCGCTCATAGGGATACGCAGTATTTT. It translates to CASSSAHRDTQYF.

This clonotype was counted at least ten times. The chain carries TRBV11-3 and TRBJ1-6, with unresolved D. With 3 bases removed from V and 4 bases from J, the gap between germline ends came to 4 bases. Germline CDR1 reads SGHNT; CDR2 reads YENEEA. This CDR3 region has 13 residues. The CDR3 loop reads CASSFHYNSPLHF. The CDR3 DNA follows: TGTGCCAGCAGCTTCCATTATAATTCACCCCTCCACTTT.